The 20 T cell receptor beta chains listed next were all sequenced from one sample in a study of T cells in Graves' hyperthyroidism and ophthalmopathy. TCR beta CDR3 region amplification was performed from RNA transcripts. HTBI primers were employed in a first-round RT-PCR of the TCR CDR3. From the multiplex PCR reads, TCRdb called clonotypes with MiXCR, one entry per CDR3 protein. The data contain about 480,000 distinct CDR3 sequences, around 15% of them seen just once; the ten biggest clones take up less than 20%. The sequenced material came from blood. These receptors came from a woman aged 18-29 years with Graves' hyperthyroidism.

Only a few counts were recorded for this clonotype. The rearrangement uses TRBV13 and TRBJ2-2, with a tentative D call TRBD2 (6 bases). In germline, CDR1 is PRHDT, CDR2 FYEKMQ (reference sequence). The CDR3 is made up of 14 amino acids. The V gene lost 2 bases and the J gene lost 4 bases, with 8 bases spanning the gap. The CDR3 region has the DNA TGTGCCAGCAGCTTACCGGGAGCCACCGGGGAGCTGTTTTTT. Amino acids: CASSLPGATGELFF. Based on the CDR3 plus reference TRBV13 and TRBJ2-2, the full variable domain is AAGVIQSPRHLIKEKRETATLKCYPIPRHDTVYWYQQGPGQDPQFLISFYEKMQSDKGSIPDRFSAQQFSDYHSELNMSSLELGDSALYFCASSLPGATGELFFGEGSRLTVL.

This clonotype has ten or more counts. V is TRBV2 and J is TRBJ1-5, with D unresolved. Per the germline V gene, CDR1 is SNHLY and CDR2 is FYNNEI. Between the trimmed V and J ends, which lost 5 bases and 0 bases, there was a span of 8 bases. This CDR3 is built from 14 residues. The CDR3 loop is CASSWVNSNQPQHF. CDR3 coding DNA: TGTGCCAGCAGTTGGGTAAATAGCAATCAGCCCCAGCATTTT.

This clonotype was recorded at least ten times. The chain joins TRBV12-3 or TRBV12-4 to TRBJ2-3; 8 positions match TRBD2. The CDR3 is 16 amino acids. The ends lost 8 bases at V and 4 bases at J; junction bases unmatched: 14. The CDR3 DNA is TGTGCCAGCCGGGGGGGGCGGAAGGGGGACTCAGATACGCAGTATTTT. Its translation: CASRGGRKGDSDTQYF.

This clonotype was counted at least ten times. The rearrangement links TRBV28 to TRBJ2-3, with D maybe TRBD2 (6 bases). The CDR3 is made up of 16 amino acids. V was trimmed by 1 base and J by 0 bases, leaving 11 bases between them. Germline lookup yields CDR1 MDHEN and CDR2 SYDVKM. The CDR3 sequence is CASSLLGTFSTDTQYF. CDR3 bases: TGTGCCAGCAGTTTATTGGGGACTTTTAGCACAGATACGCAGTATTTT.

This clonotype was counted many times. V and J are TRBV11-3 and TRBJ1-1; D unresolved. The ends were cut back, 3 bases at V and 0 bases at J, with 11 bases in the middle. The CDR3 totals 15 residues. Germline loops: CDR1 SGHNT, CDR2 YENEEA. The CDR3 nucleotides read TGTGCCAGCAGCTTTGGAGGGTCAATGAACACTGAAGCTTTCTTT. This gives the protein CASSFGGSMNTEAFF. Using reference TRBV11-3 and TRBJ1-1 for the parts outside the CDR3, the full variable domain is EAGVVQSPRYKIIEKKQPVAFWCNPISGHNTLYWYLQNLGQGPELLIRYENEEAVDDSQLPKDRFSAERLKGVDSTLKIQPAELGDSAVYLCASSFGGSMNTEAFFGQGTRLTVV.

Here the CDR3 DNA reads TGCGCCAGCAGTTTAGACAACCTCCCCGACTATGGCTACACCTTC. Translated, it gives CASSLDNLPDYGYTF. J is TRBJ1-2 and V is TRBV5-1; D unclear. Germline loops: CDR1 SGHRS, CDR2 YFSETQ. The CDR3 runs to 15 residues. The germline V and J ends were trimmed by 5 bases and 3 bases, with 17 bases remaining between them. Full variable domain (remainder filled in from reference TRBV5-1 and TRBJ1-2): KAGVTQTPRYLIKTRGQQVTLSCSPISGHRSVSWYQQTPGQGLQFLFEYFSETQRNKGNFPGRFSGRQFSNSRSEMNVSTLELGDSALYLCASSLDNLPDYGYTFGSGTRLTVV.

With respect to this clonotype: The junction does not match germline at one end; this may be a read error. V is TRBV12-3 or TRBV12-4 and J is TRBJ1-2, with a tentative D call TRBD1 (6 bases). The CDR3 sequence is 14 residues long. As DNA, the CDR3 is TGTGCCAGCAGTTTGTGGGGGGCTGGCTATGGCCACACCTTC. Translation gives CASSLWGAGYGHTF.

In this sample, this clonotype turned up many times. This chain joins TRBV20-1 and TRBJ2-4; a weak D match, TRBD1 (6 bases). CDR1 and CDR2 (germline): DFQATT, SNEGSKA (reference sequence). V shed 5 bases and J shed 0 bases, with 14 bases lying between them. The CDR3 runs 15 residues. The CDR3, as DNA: TGCAGTGCTGTCAAGTGGGGGCTAGCCAAAAACATTCAGTACTTC. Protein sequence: CSAVKWGLAKNIQYF.

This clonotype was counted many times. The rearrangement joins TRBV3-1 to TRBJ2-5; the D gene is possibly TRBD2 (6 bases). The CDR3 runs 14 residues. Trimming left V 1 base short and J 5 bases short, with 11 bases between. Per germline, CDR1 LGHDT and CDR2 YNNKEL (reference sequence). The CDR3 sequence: CASSQAGTVETQYF. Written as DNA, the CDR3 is TGTGCCAGCAGCCAAGCGGGGACTGTCGAGACCCAGTACTTC.

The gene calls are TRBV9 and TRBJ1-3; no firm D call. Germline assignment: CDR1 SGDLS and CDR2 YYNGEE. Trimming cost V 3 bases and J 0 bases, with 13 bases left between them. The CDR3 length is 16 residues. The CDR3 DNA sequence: TGTGCCAGCAGCGGACGGGCAACCTTCTCTGGAAACACCATATATTTT. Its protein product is CASSGRATFSGNTIYF.

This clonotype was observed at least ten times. In DNA form, the CDR3 reads TGTGCCAGCAGCCAAGGTTTGTGGCCTGGCTACACCTTC. Translating gives CASSQGLWPGYTF. V is TRBV3-1 and J is TRBJ1-2; D gene ambiguous. The CDR3 is made up of 13 amino acids. The germline V gene encodes CDR1 LGHDT and CDR2 YNNKEL (reference sequence). The ends were cut back, 1 base at V and 7 bases at J, with 10 bases in the middle. The entire variable domain, with the rest obtained from reference TRBV3-1 and TRBJ1-2, is as follows: DTAVSQTPKYLVTQMGNDKSIKCEQNLGHDTMYWYKQDSKKFLKIMFSYNNKELIINETVPNRFSPKSPDKAHLNLHINSLELGDSAVYFCASSQGLWPGYTFGSGTRLTVV.

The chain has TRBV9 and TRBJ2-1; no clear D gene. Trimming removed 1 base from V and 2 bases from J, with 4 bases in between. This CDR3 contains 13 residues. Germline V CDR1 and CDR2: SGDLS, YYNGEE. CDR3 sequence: CASSVNPYNEQFF. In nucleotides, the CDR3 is TGTGCCAGCAGCGTAAATCCCTACAATGAGCAGTTCTTC. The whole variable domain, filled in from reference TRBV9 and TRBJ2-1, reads DSGVTQTPKHLITATGQRVTLRCSPRSGDLSVYWYQQSLDQGLQFLIQYYNGEERAKGNILERFSAQQFPDLHSELNLSSLELGDSALYFCASSVNPYNEQFFGPGTRLTVL.

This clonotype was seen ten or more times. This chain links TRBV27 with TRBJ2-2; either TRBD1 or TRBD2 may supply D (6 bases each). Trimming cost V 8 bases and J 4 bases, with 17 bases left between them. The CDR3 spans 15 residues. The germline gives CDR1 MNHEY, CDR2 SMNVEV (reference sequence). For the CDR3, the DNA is TGTGCCAGCCGACTCAGGGGACTTGGCACCGGGGAGCTGTTTTTT. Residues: CASRLRGLGTGELFF.

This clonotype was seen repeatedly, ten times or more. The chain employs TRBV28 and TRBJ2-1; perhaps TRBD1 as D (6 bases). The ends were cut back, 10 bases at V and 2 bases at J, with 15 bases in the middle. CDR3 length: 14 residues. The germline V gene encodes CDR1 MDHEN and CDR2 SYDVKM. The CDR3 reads CATYSRGTYNEQFF. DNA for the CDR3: TGTGCCACATACTCAAGGGGGACCTACAATGAGCAGTTCTTC.

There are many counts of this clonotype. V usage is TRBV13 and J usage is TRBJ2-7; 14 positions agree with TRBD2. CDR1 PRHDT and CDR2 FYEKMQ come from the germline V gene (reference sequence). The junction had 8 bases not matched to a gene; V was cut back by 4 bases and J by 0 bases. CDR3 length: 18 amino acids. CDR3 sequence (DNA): TGTGCCAGCAGCTCCAGGGGACTAGCGGGAGATGGCTCCTACGAGCAGTACGTC. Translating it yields CASSSRGLAGDGSYEQYV.

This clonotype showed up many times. This CDR3 is CASGAWVEQYF. CDR3 DNA: TGTGCCAGCGGGGCGTGGGTAGAGCAGTACTTC. This chain connects TRBV6-2 or TRBV6-3 to TRBJ2-7; D may be TRBD1 (5 bases). The CDR3 consists of 11 residues. From germline, CDR1 is MNHEY and CDR2 SVGEGT. Trimming removed 8 bases at V and 7 bases at J, with 12 bases between.

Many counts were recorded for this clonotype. DNA of the CDR3: TGTGCCAGCAGTTTCCCGGGACTAGCGAACAATGAGCAGTTCTTC. Its protein is CASSFPGLANNEQFF. The chain links TRBV27 to TRBJ2-1, with 10 bases aligning to TRBD2. The CDR3 is 15 amino acids. The V and J ends lost 3 bases and 5 bases, in that order; junction bases with no gene match: 4. Germline CDR1 and CDR2: MNHEY and SMNVEV (reference sequence).

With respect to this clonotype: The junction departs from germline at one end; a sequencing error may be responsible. The CDR3 here is CVSSPGRTEAFF. The CDR3 nucleotides read TGTGTCAGCTCACCAGGTCGGACTGAAGCTTTCTTT. This chain uses TRBV18 with TRBJ1-1; D call uncertain. Germline CDR1 reads KGHSH; CDR2 reads LQKENI. This CDR3 has 12 residues.

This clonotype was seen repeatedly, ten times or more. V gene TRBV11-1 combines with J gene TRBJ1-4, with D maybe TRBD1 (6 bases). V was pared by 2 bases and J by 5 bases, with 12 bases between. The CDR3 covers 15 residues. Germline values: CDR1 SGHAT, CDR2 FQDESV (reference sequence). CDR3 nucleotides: TGTGCCAGCAGCTTAAGGACAGCGAGGAATGAAAAACTGTTTTTT. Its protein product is CASSLRTARNEKLFF.

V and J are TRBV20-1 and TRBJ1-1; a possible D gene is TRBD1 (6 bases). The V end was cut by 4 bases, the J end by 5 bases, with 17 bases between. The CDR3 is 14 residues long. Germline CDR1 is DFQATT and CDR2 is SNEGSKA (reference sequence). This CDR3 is CSAIRFEGGTEAFF. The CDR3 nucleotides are TGCAGTGCTATTCGATTTGAGGGGGGAACTGAAGCTTTCTTT.